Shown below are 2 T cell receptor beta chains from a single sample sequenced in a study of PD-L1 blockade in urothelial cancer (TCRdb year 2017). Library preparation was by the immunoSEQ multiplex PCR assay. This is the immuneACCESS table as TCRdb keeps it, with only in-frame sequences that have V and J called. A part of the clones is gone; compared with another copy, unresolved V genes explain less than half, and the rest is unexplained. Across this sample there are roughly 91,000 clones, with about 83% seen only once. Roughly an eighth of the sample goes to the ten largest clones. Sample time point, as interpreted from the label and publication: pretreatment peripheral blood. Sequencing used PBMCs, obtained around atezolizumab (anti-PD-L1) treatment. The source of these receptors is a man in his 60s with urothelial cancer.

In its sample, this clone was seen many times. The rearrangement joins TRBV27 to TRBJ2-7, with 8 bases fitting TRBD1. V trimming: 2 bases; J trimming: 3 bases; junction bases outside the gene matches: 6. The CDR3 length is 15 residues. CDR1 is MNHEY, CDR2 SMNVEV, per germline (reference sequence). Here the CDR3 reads CASSLRGTGFYEQYF. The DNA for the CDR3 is TGTGCCAGCAGTTTACGTGGGACAGGATTCTACGAGCAGTACTTC.

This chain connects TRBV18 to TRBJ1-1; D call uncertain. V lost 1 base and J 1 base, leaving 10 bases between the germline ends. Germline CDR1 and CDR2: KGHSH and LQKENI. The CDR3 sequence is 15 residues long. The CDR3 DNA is TGTGCCAGCTCACCACTCGGGTCGGAGAACACTGAAGCTTTCTTT. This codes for CASSPLGSENTEAFF. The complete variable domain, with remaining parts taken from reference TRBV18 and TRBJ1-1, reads NAGVMQNPRHLVRRRGQEARLRCSPMKGHSHVYWYRQLPEEGLKFMVYLQKENIIDESGMPKERFSAEFPKEGPSILRIQQVVRGDSAAYFCASSPLGSENTEAFFGQGTRLTVV.